The rows below give T cell receptor beta chains drawn from one sample of a study of T-cell memory formation after mild COVID-19. TCRdb re-called the 5' RACE reads through MiXCR, storing one row per CDR3 protein. The sample contains more than 300,000 distinct CDR3 sequences, more than 13% of which appear only once. Input material: PBMCs or a T cell subset sorted from them (not recorded which). Every receptor here comes from a man aged 18 to 30 who had mild COVID-19 (a few samples of this study predate the infection). Cell type and time point are not known. Both conserved end residues are trimmed from each CDR3. D genes are given only for firm matches. Where a row states a size, it is once, few, many or the class of an expanded clone; other rows omit it.

D	V	size	CDR3
TRBD1	TRBV7-2	.	ASSSRGGLELF
.	TRBV10-3	few	AINKGGGQTEAF
.	TRBV4-2	.	ASSQERSGTYT
TRBD1	TRBV7-9	.	ASSFRTGQY
.	TRBV12-3/TRBV12-4	.	ASTAQLSTDAF
.	TRBV7-2	.	ASSLDGGQPQH
TRBD1	TRBV11-2	few	ASSQGAERETQY
TRBD1	TRBV11-3	few	ASSPSRTGHVNEQF
.	TRBV5-1	.	ASSLLGDGSSYEQY
.	TRBV7-2	few	ASSTFVGGVTGELF
.	TRBV20-1	.	SASKVAKLF
.	TRBV12-3/TRBV12-4	few	ASSNRATEAF
.	TRBV3-1	few	ASSQERGHEAF
TRBD2	TRBV7-9	many	ASSETSATPPELF